The 17 T cell receptor beta chains given below trace back to one sample, sequenced in a study of cytomegalovirus exposure and HLA in healthy donors. Vbeta (60) and Jbeta (13) primers were used in the PCR. Libraries were prepared by immunoSEQ multiplex PCR; TCRdb keeps only in-frame clonotypes and omits some of them. The table records about 190,000 clones, over 70% of them present only once. The sample comprised PBMCs. The receptors were sampled from a woman aged 18-29 years in good health and CMV-seronegative.

This sequence joins TRBV6-4 and TRBJ2-2, with TRBD2 as a possible D gene (5 bases). V lost 4 bases, J lost 5 bases, and 11 bases lay in between. Per germline, CDR1 MRHNA and CDR2 SNTAGT. The CDR3 is 14 residues long. The CDR3 nucleotides read TGTGCCAGCAGTGCTCACGGCGGGACCGGGGAGCTGTTTTTT. It encodes CASSAHGGTGELFF.

The chain has TRBV5-4 and TRBJ1-2; 7 bases match TRBD1. The CDR3 has 13 amino acids. Germline assignment: CDR1 SGHNT and CDR2 YYREEE (reference sequence). V shed 4 bases, J shed 7 bases, and the junction held 7 bases outside the gene matches. The CDR3 sequence is CASSLTGNVGYTF. In nucleotides, the CDR3 is TGTGCCAGCAGCCTGACAGGGAACGTTGGCTACACCTTC.

The V gene is TRBV28, the J gene TRBJ1-6, with 7 bases lining up with TRBD1. The CDR3 contains 13 residues. After removal of 4 bases from V and 6 bases from J, the junction contained 0 bases not matched to a gene. Germline V gives CDR1 MDHEN, CDR2 SYDVKM. CDR3 loop: CASSWDSNSPLHF. CDR3 sequence (DNA): TGTGCCAGCAGTTGGGACAGTAATTCACCCCTCCACTTT.

The genes are TRBV19 and TRBJ1-1; 7 bases fit TRBD1. V shed 9 bases and J 5 bases; nucleotides not matched to a gene: 18. In germline, CDR1 is LNHDA, CDR2 SQIVND (reference sequence). This CDR3 has 16 residues. The CDR3 loop is CASRETGKVLGTEAFF. The DNA of the CDR3 is TGTGCCAGCAGGGAGACAGGGAAGGTGTTGGGGACTGAAGCTTTCTTT. Full variable domain (outside the CDR3, taken from reference TRBV19 and TRBJ1-1): DGGITQSPKYLFRKEGQNVTLSCEQNLNHDAMYWYRQDPGQGLRLIYYSQIVNDFQKGDIAEGYSVSREKKESFPLTVTSAQKNPTAFYLCASRETGKVLGTEAFFGQGTRLTVV.

The chain is built from TRBV5-4 and TRBJ2-5; 7 nucleotides align to TRBD2. The junction had 1 base not matched to a gene; V was cut back by 0 bases and J by 5 bases. The CDR3 consists of 13 residues. Per the germline V gene, CDR1 is SGHNT and CDR2 is YYREEE (reference sequence). As DNA, the CDR3 is TGTGCCAGCAGCTTGGGTAGCGGGGAGACCCAGTACTTC. Translating it yields CASSLGSGETQYF.

The chain employs TRBV10-1 and TRBJ2-1; 12 nucleotides match TRBD2. In germline, CDR1 is WNHNN, CDR2 SYGVQD (reference sequence). Unmatched junction bases numbered 8, after V lost 1 base and J lost 7 bases. The CDR3 contains 17 residues. CDR3 residues: CASSEFASGGAENEQFF. The CDR3 coding sequence is TGCGCCAGCAGTGAGTTCGCTAGCGGGGGGGCCGAAAATGAGCAGTTCTTC.

The V call is TRBV6-1, the J call TRBJ2-7; unclear D gene. The V end was cut by 4 bases, the J end by 2 bases, with 12 bases between. Per germline, CDR1 MNHNS and CDR2 SASEGT. The CDR3 totals 14 residues. CDR3 in amino acids: CASSAPLDTYEQYF. As DNA, the CDR3 is TGTGCCAGCAGTGCCCCACTCGACACCTACGAGCAGTACTTC.

The chain links TRBV28 to TRBJ2-7; 8 nucleotides align to TRBD1. CDR3 length: 14 amino acids. Germline CDR1 is MDHEN and CDR2 is SYDVKM. The J segment lost 7 bases and the V segment lost 3 bases, leaving 8 bases of the junction unmatched. CDR3 sequence: CASSFQGAVGEQYF. The CDR3 DNA is TGTGCCAGCAGTTTCCAGGGGGCCGTCGGGGAGCAGTACTTC.

V is TRBV2 and J is TRBJ2-5; TRBD2 agrees at 10 bases. This CDR3 is 15 amino acids long. The V gene end was trimmed by 7 bases and the J gene end by 2 bases; junction bases not matched to a gene: 7. Germline V gene sequence: CDR1 SNHLY, CDR2 FYNNEI. The CDR3 sequence is CASTFLAGEQETQYF. The CDR3 DNA reads as TGTGCCAGCACCTTCCTAGCGGGGGAGCAAGAGACCCAGTACTTC.

The sample holds a few counts of this clone. The rearrangement links TRBV7-8 to TRBJ2-5; the match to TRBD2 covers 7 bases. V trimming: 6 bases; J trimming: 4 bases; junction bases outside the gene matches: 8. Germline V gene sequence: CDR1 SGHVS, CDR2 FQNEAQ. This CDR3 is 14 amino acids long. The CDR3 region has the DNA TGTGCCAGCAGGGCGGCTCGCGGGGGAGAGACCCAGTACTTC. Translated: CASRAARGGETQYF.

In this sample, this clone turned up once. The V gene is TRBV28, the J gene TRBJ1-2; TRBD1 might be the D (5 bases). Trimming stripped 6 bases from V and 7 bases from J, with 27 bases between. This CDR3 has 17 amino acids. Looked up from germline, CDR1 is MDHEN and CDR2 is SYDVKM. In DNA form, the CDR3 reads TGTGCCAGCAGGGTATTCAGGTCGGGGGTTGTCTCGGGTGGCTACACCTTC. Encoded protein: CASRVFRSGVVSGGYTF.

The rearrangement links TRBV28 to TRBJ2-7; D is possibly TRBD1 (5 bases). Germline loops: CDR1 MDHEN, CDR2 SYDVKM. Deletions cut 5 bases from V and 5 bases from J, with 19 bases between. The CDR3 spans 15 residues. CDR3 DNA sequence: TGTGCCAGCAGTAGGGGTGGAAGCACCAACAACGAGCAGTACTTC. Amino acid sequence: CASSRGGSTNNEQYF.

The chain employs TRBV5-1 and TRBJ1-2; D not resolved. Germline values: CDR1 SGHRS, CDR2 YFSETQ. Trimming took 4 bases from V and 7 from J, leaving 17 bases between them. CDR3 length: 14 amino acids. The CDR3 DNA follows: TGCGCCAGCAGCCCAACCCTTTCTGGTAGTGGCTACACCTTC. It codes for CASSPTLSGSGYTF.

For this clone: This sample includes further DNA sequences coding for the same CDR3. The CDR3 loop reads CASSFPEQFF. CDR3 sequence (DNA): TGTGCCAGCAGTTTCCCAGAGCAGTTCTTC. This sequence joins TRBV27 and TRBJ2-1; D is ambiguous. The CDR3 has 10 residues. Germline V lookup: CDR1 MNHEY, CDR2 SMNVEV (reference sequence). Trimming removed 3 bases from V and 10 bases from J, with 4 bases in between.

As DNA, the CDR3 is TGTGCCAGCAGCGTAGCTCCACTGACAGGGGTGAGGAACGAGCAGTACTTC. Its protein is CASSVAPLTGVRNEQYF. The chain carries TRBV9 and TRBJ2-7, with 8 bases fitting TRBD1. The V segment lost 0 bases and the J segment 5 bases; nucleotides outside the gene matches: 13. The CDR3 is 17 amino acids. Germline values: CDR1 SGDLS, CDR2 YYNGEE.

V is TRBV5-1 and J is TRBJ1-4; 10 bases line up with TRBD1. The CDR3 has 15 residues. V lost 4 bases, J lost 8 bases, and 8 bases stayed unmatched. Germline lookup yields CDR1 SGHRS and CDR2 YFSETQ. The CDR3 sequence: CASSVGQGGREKLFF. DNA for the CDR3: TGCGCCAGCAGCGTAGGACAGGGGGGCAGGGAAAAACTGTTTTTT.

The chain is built from TRBV19 and TRBJ2-7; TRBD1 is a possible D gene (6 bases). CDR1 and CDR2 (germline): LNHDA, SQIVND (reference sequence). Deletions cut 3 bases from V and 2 bases from J, with 11 bases between. This CDR3 spans 14 amino acids. The DNA for the CDR3 is TGTGCCAGTAGTATCGGCAGGGGCCCCTACGAGCAGTACTTC. Translating gives CASSIGRGPYEQYF.